One sample yielded the 21 T cell receptor beta chains listed below, sequenced in a study of blood T cells in healthy people across ages (dated by TCRdb to the mid-2010s). Library construction relied on 5' RACE. The listed sequencing device is Illumina HiSeq 2500. A second roughly 6 to 11 cycle PCR used a sample-barcoded 5' primer and a J-beta primer mix. TCRdb passed the public sequencing reads through fastp at Q25 and MiXCR, retaining productive beta sequences. Rows merge per CDR3 protein into single entries with the most common DNA and genes. Recorded for this sample are 650,000 to 900,000 distinct CDR3 sequences; around 62% of them occurred a single time. Of the sample, around 30% is held by the ten largest clones. Sequenced material: blood. These receptors originate from a man aged 25-40 years in good health.

The rearrangement uses TRBV29-1 and TRBJ1-2; D gene uncertain. Germline V gene sequence: CDR1 SQVTM, CDR2 ANQGSEA. This CDR3 is built from 12 residues. The V gene lost 7 bases and the J gene lost 4 bases, with 13 bases spanning the gap. The CDR3 coding sequence is TGCAGCGCAGAGAAGGCCGTCTATGGCTACACCTTC. Translating it yields CSAEKAVYGYTF.

In its sample, this clonotype was seen a few times. The CDR3, as DNA: TGTGCCAGCAGTTACCGGACAGGCTTGAACACTGAAGCTTTCTTT. It codes for CASSYRTGLNTEAFF. The genes are TRBV6-6 and TRBJ1-1; 7 bases match TRBD1. CDR3 length equals 15 residues. From germline, CDR1 is MNHNY and CDR2 SVGAGI (reference sequence). V lost 2 bases, J lost 0 bases, and 3 bases stayed unmatched.

In nucleotides, the CDR3 is TGCAGTGCTAGGGCCAGCGGGGGCAGATACAATGAGCAGTTCTTC. Its translation is CSARASGGRYNEQFF. The chain couples TRBV20-1 to TRBJ2-1, with TRBD2 matching over 8 bases. V was pared by 3 bases and J by 4 bases, with 8 bases of the junction left unmatched. The germline V gene has CDR1 DFQATT and CDR2 SNEGSKA (reference sequence). The CDR3 runs 15 residues.

In its sample, this clonotype was seen once. This chain connects TRBV29-1 to TRBJ2-7; D is tentatively TRBD1 or TRBD2 (5 bases each). The germline V gene encodes CDR1 SQVTM and CDR2 ANQGSEA. The CDR3 is made up of 13 amino acids. Trimming shortened V by 2 bases and J by 0 bases, and 8 bases separated the two germline ends. The CDR3 loop reads CSVEMGDSYEQYF. Written as DNA, the CDR3 is TGCAGCGTTGAAATGGGGGACTCCTACGAGCAGTACTTC.

In this sample, this clonotype turned up a few times. CDR3 in DNA: TGTGCCAGCAGGGGAACAGGGGGCCCTTCCTACAATGAGCAGTTCTTC. This gives the protein CASRGTGGPSYNEQFF. V and J are TRBV7-2 and TRBJ2-1, with TRBD1 identical over 9 bases. The CDR3 is made up of 16 amino acids. With 6 bases clipped from V and 1 base from J, the junction kept 7 bases outside the gene matches. Germline CDR1 SGHTA, CDR2 FQGNSA. The full variable domain, its missing parts supplied by reference TRBV7-2 and TRBJ2-1, is GAGVSQSPSNKVTEKGKDVELRCDPISGHTALYWYRQSLGQGLEFLIYFQGNSAPDKSGLPSDRFSAERTGGSVSTLTIQRTQQEDSAVYLCASRGTGGPSYNEQFFGPGTRLTVL.

The V and J genes are TRBV7-2 and TRBJ2-3, with D possibly TRBD1 on 6 matching bases. CDR1 is SGHTA and CDR2 is FQGNSA in the germline V gene. The CDR3 has 17 amino acids. Trimming stripped 9 bases from V and 3 bases from J, with 25 bases between. As DNA, the CDR3 is TGTGCCAGAGACTTACCCTCAAGGGGGAGCCTGACAGATACGCAGTATTTT. Its translation is CARDLPSRGSLTDTQYF. Together with reference TRBV7-2 and TRBJ2-3, the CDR3 gives the full variable domain: GAGVSQSPSNKVTEKGKDVELRCDPISGHTALYWYRQSLGQGLEFLIYFQGNSAPDKSGLPSDRFSAERTGGSVSTLTIQRTQQEDSAVYLCARDLPSRGSLTDTQYFGPGTRLTVL.

The chain joins TRBV20-1 to TRBJ1-5; D is possibly TRBD1 (5 bases). Germline assignment: CDR1 DFQATT and CDR2 SNEGSKA (reference sequence). CDR3 length: 19 residues. V dropped 5 bases and J dropped 0 bases, with 26 bases sitting between them. The CDR3 region has the DNA TGCAGTGCTCTCCCGACCAGGCCGGACGGGGGGTATAGCAATCAGCCCCAGCATTTT. Residues: CSALPTRPDGGYSNQPQHF.

Here the CDR3 DNA reads TGTGCCAGCATTGGCTTTTACGAGCAGTACTTC. Residues: CASIGFYEQYF. The chain is built from TRBV6-2 or TRBV6-3 and TRBJ2-7; D is uncertain. The length of the CDR3 is 11 residues. V was clipped by 7 bases and J by 4 bases, with 8 bases between them. CDR1 MNHEY and CDR2 SVGEGT come from the germline V gene.

The rearrangement links TRBV4-2 to TRBJ2-5; D perhaps matches TRBD1 (5 bases). The J call may be mistaken, given a closer DNA end match to TRBJ2-7. This CDR3 has 16 residues. CDR1 and CDR2 from the germline V gene are LGHNA and YNFKEQ. As DNA, the CDR3 is TGTGCCAGCAGCCAAGATTTAGGACATCGAAAGTACGAGCAGTACTTC. As protein: CASSQDLGHRKYEQYF.

The chain uses TRBV9 and TRBJ2-3, with D hard to call. V shed 0 bases and J shed 3 bases, with 11 bases lying between them. The CDR3 totals 15 residues. Germline assignment: CDR1 SGDLS and CDR2 YYNGEE. DNA for the CDR3: TGTGCCAGCAGCGTAGGGATCGCGGCGACAGATACGCAGTATTTT. It encodes CASSVGIAATDTQYF.

V is TRBV7-3 and J is TRBJ2-5, with 7 nucleotides matching TRBD1. Germline CDR1 is SGHTA and CDR2 is FQGTGA. Trimming cost V 5 bases and J 5 bases; bases outside gene matches: 8. This CDR3 spans 14 amino acids. DNA of the CDR3: TGTGCCAGCAGCGCCGACAGGGATGGCGAGACCCAGTACTTC. This sequence encodes CASSADRDGETQYF.

With regard to this clonotype: A much larger clone sits a single nucleotide away, making a read error possible. This sequence joins TRBV14 and TRBJ2-4, with D possibly TRBD1 on 6 matching bases. The J call may be incorrect, as the DNA end agrees better with TRBJ2-7. The CDR3 runs to 14 residues. Germline CDR1 and CDR2: SGHDN and FVKESK. DNA for the CDR3: TGTGCCAGCTCAGCGCCGGCAGGGGTTAACGAGCAGTACTTC. It is translated as CASSAPAGVNEQYF.

V gene TRBV9 combines with J gene TRBJ2-1; TRBD1 or TRBD2 may be the D gene (6 bases each). V was pared by 3 bases and J by 5 bases, with 18 bases between. Germline loops: CDR1 SGDLS, CDR2 YYNGEE. The CDR3 totals 16 residues. This CDR3 is CASSGGTRRGDNEQFF. As DNA, the CDR3 is TGTGCCAGCAGCGGCGGGACAAGGCGAGGAGACAATGAGCAGTTCTTC. The whole variable domain, filled in from reference TRBV9 and TRBJ2-1, reads DSGVTQTPKHLITATGQRVTLRCSPRSGDLSVYWYQQSLDQGLQFLIQYYNGEERAKGNILERFSAQQFPDLHSELNLSSLELGDSALYFCASSGGTRRGDNEQFFGPGTRLTVL.

The V call is TRBV6-6, the J call TRBJ1-2, with a tentative D call TRBD1 (6 bases). The CDR3 is 16 residues long. Germline assignment: CDR1 MNHNY and CDR2 SVGAGI (reference sequence). V lost 4 bases and J 2 bases, leaving 17 bases between the germline ends. The DNA of the CDR3 is TGTGCCAGCAGTTCCCGAATTAACGACAGGAACTATGGCTACACCTTC. Encoded protein: CASSSRINDRNYGYTF.

The rearrangement links TRBV7-2 to TRBJ2-1; D gene unclear. This CDR3 spans 12 amino acids. Germline CDR1 and CDR2: SGHTA and FQGNSA. The ends were cut back, 5 bases at V and 8 bases at J, with 10 bases in the middle. DNA for the CDR3: TGTGCCAGCAGCCCCGGAGTTGATGAGCAGTTCTTC. Its protein product is CASSPGVDEQFF.

The rearrangement uses TRBV21-1 and TRBJ2-1. TRBV21-1 is noted as a pseudogene. This CDR3 contains 13 residues. The CDR3 region is CASSKVAYNEQFF. CDR3 bases: TGTGCCAGCAGCAAAGTGGCTTACAATGAGCAGTTCTTC.

J is TRBJ1-2 and V is TRBV5-1; D is possibly TRBD1 (5 bases). CDR3 length: 13 residues. CDR1 and CDR2 (germline): SGHRS, YFSETQ. V was cut by 0 bases and J by 8 bases, with 11 bases left in between. CDR3: CASSLDIGAGYTF. CDR3 coding DNA: TGCGCCAGCAGCTTGGATATTGGGGCCGGCTACACCTTC. Together with reference TRBV5-1 and TRBJ1-2, the CDR3 gives the full variable domain: KAGVTQTPRYLIKTRGQQVTLSCSPISGHRSVSWYQQTPGQGLQFLFEYFSETQRNKGNFPGRFSGRQFSNSRSEMNVSTLELGDSALYLCASSLDIGAGYTFGSGTRLTVV.

Here the CDR3 DNA reads TGTGCCAGCACAACCTCTACGGGGCAGAAAGCTTTCTTT. This translates into CASTTSTGQKAFF. This chain uses TRBV12-3 or TRBV12-4 with TRBJ1-1, with D possibly TRBD1 on 5 matching bases. The CDR3 totals 13 residues. V dropped 7 bases and J dropped 9 bases, with 18 bases sitting between them.

This clonotype has a handful of counts. This chain connects TRBV6-6 to TRBJ2-7, with D tentatively TRBD1 (6 bases). CDR1 is MNHNY, CDR2 SVGAGI, per germline (reference sequence). This CDR3 comprises 13 residues. V dropped 5 bases and J dropped 3 bases, with 11 bases sitting between them. CDR3 nucleotide sequence: TGTGCCAGCAGTGACAGGCTATACTACGAGCAGTACTTC. This encodes CASSDRLYYEQYF.

This clonotype was counted a few times. The chain carries TRBV29-1 and TRBJ2-3; no firm D call. Germline V gene data show CDR1 as SQVTM and CDR2 as ANQGSEA. CDR3 size: 15 residues. With 3 bases removed from V and 1 base from J, the gap between germline ends came to 14 bases. Written as DNA, the CDR3 is TGCAGCGTTGACAGGTCCTCAAGTGGCACAGATACGCAGTATTTT. Its translation is CSVDRSSSGTDTQYF.

This chain uses TRBV20-1 with TRBJ2-5, with 14 bases that match TRBD2. V was pared by 0 bases and J by 6 bases, with 9 bases of the junction left unmatched. CDR1 is DFQATT, CDR2 SNEGSKA, per germline (reference sequence). This CDR3 region has 17 residues. CDR3 sequence (DNA): TGCAGTGCTAGAGACCAGGGACTAGCGGGGGACGTGAAGACCCAGTACTTC. Translating it yields CSARDQGLAGDVKTQYF.